This entry is about one T cell receptor beta chain. The repertoire was sequenced with immunoSEQ multiplex PCR; TCRdb's copy has only in-frame clones and lacks some. The sample carries some 130,000 clones, 55% to 75% recorded once. Per germline, CDR1 MNHEY and CDR2 SMNVEV (reference sequence). The junction had 4 bases not matched to a gene; V was cut back by 5 bases and J by 10 bases. CDR3 length: 14 residues. This sample is drawn from a study of blood T cell repertoires in COVID-19. Study summary: The United States, Italy and Spain provided the acute and convalescent COVID-19 samples.

The chain has TRBV27 and TRBJ2-1; 14 bases align to TRBD2. This receptor was taken from a woman aged 70-85 years with acute or convalescent COVID-19. Sequencing used peripheral blood. The CDR3 spells CASSPGLAGVEQFF. CDR3 nucleotides: TGTGCCAGCAGTCCGGGACTAGCGGGAGTAGAGCAGTTCTTC.